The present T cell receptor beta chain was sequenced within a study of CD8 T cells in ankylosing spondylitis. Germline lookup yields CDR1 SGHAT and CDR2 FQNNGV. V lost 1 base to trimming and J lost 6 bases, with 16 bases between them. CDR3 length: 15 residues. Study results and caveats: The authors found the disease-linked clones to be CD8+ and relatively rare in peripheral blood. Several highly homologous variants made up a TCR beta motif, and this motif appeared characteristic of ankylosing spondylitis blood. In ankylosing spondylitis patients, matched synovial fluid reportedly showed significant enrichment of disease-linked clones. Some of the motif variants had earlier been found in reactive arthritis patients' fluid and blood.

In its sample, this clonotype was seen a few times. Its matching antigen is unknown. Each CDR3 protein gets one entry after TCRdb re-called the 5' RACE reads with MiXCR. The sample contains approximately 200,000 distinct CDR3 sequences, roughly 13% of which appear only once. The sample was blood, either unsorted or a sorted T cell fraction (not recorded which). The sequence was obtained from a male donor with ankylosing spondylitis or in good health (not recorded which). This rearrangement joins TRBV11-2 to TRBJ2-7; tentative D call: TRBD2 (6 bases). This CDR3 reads CASSLGLSLGGEQYF. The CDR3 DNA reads TGTGCCAGCAGCTTAGGGCTCAGCCTCGGGGGCGAGCAGTACTTC.